This T cell receptor beta chain was profiled in a study of T cells after yellow fever vaccination. A 5'RACE template-switching step, the method used to make TCR cDNA, added a universal primer site and UMIs. A single record per CDR3 protein comes from TCRdb applying MiXCR to the 5' RACE reads. The sample contains fewer than 400,000 distinct CDR3 sequences, 6.2% of which appear only once. This clonotype was detected only a few times. Its antigen is undetermined. Germline V gene lookup returns CDR1 LGHNA and CDR2 YSLEER. The CDR3 has 15 amino acids. The ends were cut back, 0 bases at V and 5 bases at J, with 10 bases in the middle. Study conclusions and caveats: Researchers noted that a small share of clonotypes showed up in both CD4 and CD8 compartments. Peak timing came faster in the weaker secondary response, day 5 versus 15.

The starting material was PBMCs, obtained 5 days after the yellow fever booster vaccination. The clonotype was recovered from a young man who received the YFV17D yellow fever vaccine. The chain has TRBV4-3 and TRBJ2-2; tentatively, D is TRBD1 (5 bases). The CDR3 DNA sequence: TGCGCCAGCAGCCAAGATCCCCAGGGTACCGGGGAGCTGTTTTTT. Translation gives CASSQDPQGTGELFF.